This T cell receptor (beta chain) was profiled in a study of CD8+ T cells in alopecia areata. Investigators isolated RNA and reverse transcribed it into cDNA to act as the sequencing template. Sequencing used immunoSEQ multiplex PCR; TCRdb keeps in-frame clones, though not all of them. The sample contains fewer than 200,000 clones, about three fifths of which appear only once. About this clone: Its antigen is undetermined.

Broader study findings: Patients shared TCRs less clearly than mice did, possibly owing to HLA. Scalp clonality and expanded CD8+ clones among the top 100 were significantly decreased by tofacitinib.

CDR3 length: 14 residues. With 0 bases removed from V and 8 bases from J, the gap between germline ends came to 14 bases. The germline CDR1 and CDR2 sequences are SGHTS and YDEGEE. Treatment: oral pan-JAK inhibitor, 5-10 mg twice daily. The sorting of PBMCs gave CD4+ and CD8+ T cells. The TCR was taken from a human donor with alopecia areata. The sample in question was CD8+ T cells sorted from blood, obtained at week 24, from a patient treated with tofacitinib. The genes are TRBV5-8 and TRBJ2-5; a weak D match, TRBD2 (5 bases). The CDR3 protein is CASSLADTPGTQYF. The CDR3 DNA sequence: TGTGCCAGCAGCTTGGCCGACACTCCGGGAACCCAGTACTTC. Variable domain in full (rest from reference TRBV5-8 and TRBJ2-5): EAGVTQSPTHLIKTRGQQATLRCSPISGHTSVYWYQQALGLGLQFLLWYDEGEERNRGNFPPRFSGRQFPNYSSELNVNALELEDSALYLCASSLADTPGTQYFGPGTRLLVL.